These 23 T cell receptor beta chains were all obtained from the same sample, sequenced in a study of T cells after yellow fever vaccination. TCRdb ran MiXCR on the 5' RACE reads and lists one entry per CDR3 protein. Of about 340,000 distinct CDR3 sequences listed, under 15% are singletons. The sample in question was CD4+ T cells sorted from PBMCs, obtained 15 days after the yellow fever booster vaccination. Every receptor here comes from a man aged 18 to 30 who received the YFV17D yellow fever vaccine.

The CDR3 bases are TGTGCCAGCAGGTCGGGGACTAACTATGGCTACACCTTC. This gives the protein CASRSGTNYGYTF. V and J are TRBV6-5 and TRBJ1-2, with no clear D. The V gene's germline CDR1 is MNHEY and CDR2 SVGAGI. This CDR3 spans 13 amino acids. Trimming pared 6 bases from V and 0 bases from J, leaving 8 bases between.

Only a few counts were recorded for this clonotype. The chain employs TRBV9 and TRBJ2-6; 10 bases line up with TRBD1. Germline V CDR1 and CDR2: SGDLS, YYNGEE. V lost 3 bases to trimming and J lost 9 bases; unmatched junction nucleotides: 6. The CDR3 extends over 15 amino acids. CDR3 DNA: TGTGCCAGCAGCGCCGACAGGGGGCGAGACAACGTCCTGACTTTC. This codes for CASSADRGRDNVLTF.

This clonotype was found a few times. The CDR3, as DNA: TGTGCCAGCAGAACAAACAGGGGCCGGGCATACGATACGCAGTATTTT. Translated, it gives CASRTNRGRAYDTQYF. The rearrangement uses TRBV11-2 and TRBJ2-3; 7 bases agree with TRBD1. The CDR3 consists of 16 residues. V gave up 6 bases and J gave up 6 bases; unmatched junction bases: 15. From germline, CDR1 is SGHAT and CDR2 FQNNGV.

This clonotype has ten or more counts. V usage is TRBV5-1 and J usage is TRBJ1-1; weak D call: TRBD1 (5 bases). The V end lost 4 bases, the J end lost 1 base, and 11 bases lay between the germline ends. This CDR3 region has 14 residues. The V gene's germline CDR1 is SGHRS and CDR2 YFSETQ. The CDR3 protein is CASSAGTENTEAFF. The CDR3 DNA is TGCGCCAGCAGCGCAGGGACGGAGAACACTGAAGCTTTCTTT.

The chain has TRBV4-2 and TRBJ2-1, with 9 bases aligning to TRBD2. The CDR3 has 14 residues. Germline V gene lookup returns CDR1 LGHNA and CDR2 YNFKEQ. V shed 5 bases, J shed 5 bases, and the junction held 4 bases outside the gene matches. The CDR3, as DNA: TGTGCCAGCAGCGCTGGACTAGCGCACAATGAGCAGTTCTTC. Translated, it gives CASSAGLAHNEQFF.

The rearrangement joins TRBV4-1 to TRBJ2-2; D tentatively fits TRBD1 or TRBD2 (5 bases each). V dropped 4 bases and J dropped 0 bases, with 18 bases sitting between them. The CDR3 runs to 18 residues. Per the germline V gene, CDR1 is MGHRA and CDR2 is YSYEKL. This CDR3 reads CASSRDGFGLTNTGELFF. CDR3 nucleotides: TGCGCCAGCAGCCGGGACGGGTTCGGATTGACGAACACCGGGGAGCTGTTTTTT.

This chain's CDR3 is CASRRDGVAGSNEQFF. CDR3 DNA: TGTGCCAGCAGACGTGACGGAGTAGCGGGGTCCAATGAGCAGTTCTTC. This chain joins TRBV5-6 and TRBJ2-1, with TRBD2 matching over 8 bases. J gave up 6 bases and V 5 bases, and 13 bases lay outside the gene matches. Germline values: CDR1 SGHDT, CDR2 YYEEEE. This CDR3 is 16 amino acids long. The full variable domain, completed using reference TRBV5-6 and TRBJ2-1, is DAGVTQSPTHLIKTRGQQVTLRCSPKSGHDTVSWYQQALGQGPQFIFQYYEEEERQRGNFPDRFSGHQFPNYSSELNVNALLLGDSALYLCASRRDGVAGSNEQFFGPGTRLTVL.

This clonotype showed up just a few times. V and J are TRBV5-1 and TRBJ2-5; 9 bases are a match to TRBD2. The CDR3 consists of 16 residues. With V trimmed by 2 bases and J by 0 bases, 5 bases remained unmatched. Looked up from germline, CDR1 is SGHRS and CDR2 is YFSETQ. The chain's CDR3 is CASSFFRGGDQETQYF. DNA for the CDR3: TGCGCCAGCAGCTTCTTTCGCGGGGGGGACCAAGAGACCCAGTACTTC.

This clonotype showed up many times. In nucleotides, the CDR3 is TGCGCCAGCAGCTTACTAGGGATCGGGTACCAAGAGACCCAGTACTTC. Translated, it gives CASSLLGIGYQETQYF. The chain employs TRBV5-1 and TRBJ2-5; possibly TRBD2 for D (5 bases). Trimming left V 2 bases short and J 0 bases short, with 14 bases between. Germline V gives CDR1 SGHRS, CDR2 YFSETQ. CDR3 length: 16 residues.

The chain carries TRBV5-1 and TRBJ2-4; D is uncertain. V was trimmed by 2 bases and J by 7 bases, leaving 19 bases between them. This CDR3 is 16 amino acids long. Germline lookup yields CDR1 SGHRS and CDR2 YFSETQ. CDR3 DNA sequence: TGCGCCAGCAGCTTCGCCGAGTGGAGTAAAGGGAACATTCAGTACTTC. Amino acids: CASSFAEWSKGNIQYF.

This clonotype was observed a few times. The genes are TRBV6-5 and TRBJ1-1; D perhaps matches TRBD1 (5 bases). The CDR3 is made up of 15 amino acids. CDR1 MNHEY and CDR2 SVGAGI come from the germline V gene. V was clipped by 2 bases and J by 0 bases, with 10 bases between them. The CDR3 DNA follows: TGTGCCAGCAGTTACAATCGACAGATGAACACTGAAGCTTTCTTT. Its protein product is CASSYNRQMNTEAFF.

There are a few counts of this clonotype. This chain uses TRBV15 with TRBJ1-2; D is unresolved. Germline values: CDR1 LNHNV, CDR2 YYDKDF (reference sequence). Between the trimmed V and J ends, which lost 0 bases and 14 bases, there was a span of 13 bases. There are 12 residues in the CDR3. CDR3 region: CATSRDNGNRTF. DNA for the CDR3: TGTGCCACCAGCAGAGATAACGGAAATAGGACCTTC.

V and J are TRBV24-1 and TRBJ2-5; 11 bases map to TRBD2. V lost 9 bases and J lost 5; bases outside the gene matches: 10. This CDR3 is 15 amino acids long. Germline assignment: CDR1 KGHDR and CDR2 SFDVKD. Here the CDR3 DNA reads TGTGCCACCGGCAAGACTAGCGGGATGGGGGAGACCCAGTACTTC. Amino acids: CATGKTSGMGETQYF.

The V gene is TRBV5-5, the J gene TRBJ1-2; no definite D call. Germline V gene lookup returns CDR1 SGHKS and CDR2 YYEKEE (reference sequence). This CDR3 is 13 amino acids long. V dropped 0 bases and J dropped 7 bases, with 10 bases sitting between them. CDR3 nucleotide sequence: TGTGCCAGCAGCTTGGAAGTGTTCGGTGGCTACACCTTC. Translated: CASSLEVFGGYTF.

This clonotype was seen a few times. This chain joins TRBV6-5 and TRBJ1-5, with a possible D match to TRBD1 (5 bases). The ends were cut back, 5 bases at V and 6 bases at J, with 26 bases in the middle. Germline V lookup: CDR1 MNHEY, CDR2 SVGAGI. This CDR3 contains 18 residues. This CDR3 reads CASSPGTGYLIDGQPQHF. The CDR3 DNA follows: TGTGCCAGCAGTCCCGGGACGGGATATTTAATAGATGGTCAGCCCCAGCATTTT.

In its sample, this clonotype was seen a few times. The chain employs TRBV21-1 and TRBJ2-3. TRBV21-1 is a pseudogene locus. The CDR3 is 15 residues long. CDR3 loop: CASSKVARTTDTQYF. The CDR3 nucleotides are TGTGCCAGCAGCAAAGTCGCCAGGACCACAGATACGCAGTATTTT.

This clonotype came up a few times. The rearrangement joins TRBV12-3 or TRBV12-4 to TRBJ2-3, with no clear D. This CDR3 comprises 11 residues. Trimming pared 6 bases from V and 5 bases from J, leaving 6 bases between. CDR3 DNA sequence: TGTGCCAGCAGAGACCGAGATACGCAGTATTTT. This translates into CASRDRDTQYF.

This clonotype has just a few counts. The chain joins TRBV7-6 to TRBJ1-1; weak D call: TRBD1 (6 bases). The V and J ends lost 6 bases and 7 bases respectively, with 15 bases between them. Germline values: CDR1 SGHVS, CDR2 FNYEAQ. The CDR3 runs 13 residues. The CDR3: CASSFERGNEAFF. The CDR3 DNA follows: TGTGCCAGCAGTTTCGAAAGGGGGAATGAAGCTTTCTTT.

This chain connects TRBV5-1 to TRBJ2-5; D gene unclear. This CDR3 is 13 amino acids long. Germline V gene sequence: CDR1 SGHRS, CDR2 YFSETQ. V lost 2 bases to trimming and J lost 2 bases, with 7 bases between them. CDR3 bases: TGCGCCAGCAGCTTTCTCACTCAAGAGACCCAGTACTTC. Its protein product is CASSFLTQETQYF.

The chain employs TRBV3-1 and TRBJ2-1; 9 nucleotides match TRBD2. CDR3 length: 14 residues. Losses at the gene ends were 8 bases for V and 7 bases for J; bases not matched to a gene: 9. CDR1 LGHDT and CDR2 YNNKEL come from the germline V gene (reference sequence). Here the CDR3 reads CASCKRGAGNEQFF. DNA for the CDR3: TGTGCCAGCTGCAAGCGGGGGGCCGGGAATGAGCAGTTCTTC.

Many counts were recorded for this clonotype. This sequence joins TRBV7-2 and TRBJ1-2, with a weak D call TRBD1 (6 bases). This CDR3 comprises 13 residues. The germline V gene encodes CDR1 SGHTA and CDR2 FQGNSA. The V end lost 5 bases, the J end lost 7 bases, and 14 bases lay between the germline ends. Here the CDR3 DNA reads TGTGCCAGCAGCCCTCAGGGGAATTCTGGCTACACCTTC. It is translated as CASSPQGNSGYTF.

The chain has TRBV15 and TRBJ1-1; maybe TRBD1 (5 bases). Germline V gene lookup returns CDR1 LNHNV and CDR2 YYDKDF (reference sequence). V was pared by 0 bases and J by 11 bases, with 10 bases between. The CDR3 runs to 12 residues. The CDR3 nucleotides read TGTGCCACCAGCAGAGATCAACAGGAGGCTTTCTTT. The encoded protein is CATSRDQQEAFF. Using reference TRBV15 and TRBJ1-1 for the parts outside the CDR3, the full variable domain is DAMVIQNPRYQVTQFGKPVTLSCSQTLNHNVMYWYQQKSSQAPKLLFHYYDKDFNNEADTPDNFQSRRPNTSFCFLDIRSPGLGDTAMYLCATSRDQQEAFFGQGTRLTVV.

This chain connects TRBV27 to TRBJ1-4; D is uncertain. V lost 2 bases and J 8 bases, leaving 12 bases between the germline ends. The CDR3 extends over 14 amino acids. Germline V CDR1 and CDR2: MNHEY, SMNVEV (reference sequence). CDR3: CASSLGPGGEKLFF. The CDR3 DNA reads TGTGCCAGCAGTTTAGGCCCCGGAGGGGAAAAACTGTTTTTT.